This TCR beta chain was documented in a study of blood T cell repertoires in COVID-19. Looking at the study overall: Sites across the United States, Italy and Spain contributed samples from acute and convalescent COVID-19. T cells, B-cell-depleted T cells, or PBMCs supplied cDNA or gDNA.

This clone was counted a few times. Under the authors' procedure: Amplification with reference gene primers provided the estimates of nucleated cell counts. Profiling relied on immunoSEQ multiplex PCR, and the TCRdb table lists in-frame clones only, not all of them. D and trimming come from the DNA, and the V and J calls and clone size come from that table. The table includes over 150,000 clones, 80% to 90% detected once. The V gene lost 6 bases and the J gene lost 9 bases, with 18 bases spanning the gap. Germline loops: CDR1 SNHLY, CDR2 FYNNEI. The CDR3 extends over 14 amino acids. The sample consisted of peripheral blood. The rearrangement uses TRBV2 and TRBJ2-1, with D possibly being TRBD2 (6 bases). The TCR comes from a woman aged 80 or older with acute or convalescent COVID-19. The CDR3 DNA follows: TGTGCCAGCAGGGGGGACTCCCTCGGAGGTGAGCAGTTCTTC. The encoded protein is CASRGDSLGGEQFF.